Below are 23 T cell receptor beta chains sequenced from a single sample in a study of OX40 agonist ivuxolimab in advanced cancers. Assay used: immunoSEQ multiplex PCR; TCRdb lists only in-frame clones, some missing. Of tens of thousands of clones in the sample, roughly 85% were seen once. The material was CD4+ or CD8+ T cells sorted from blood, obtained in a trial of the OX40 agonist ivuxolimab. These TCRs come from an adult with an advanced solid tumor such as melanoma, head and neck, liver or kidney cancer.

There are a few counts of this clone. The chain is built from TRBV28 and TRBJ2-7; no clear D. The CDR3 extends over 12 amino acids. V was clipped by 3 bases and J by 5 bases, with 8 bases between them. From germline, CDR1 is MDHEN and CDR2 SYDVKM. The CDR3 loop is CASSLTYHEQYF. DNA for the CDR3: TGTGCCAGCAGTTTGACATACCACGAGCAGTACTTC.

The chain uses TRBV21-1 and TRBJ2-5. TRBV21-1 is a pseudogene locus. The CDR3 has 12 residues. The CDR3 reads CASRWGQETQYF. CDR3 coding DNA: TGTGCCAGCAGATGGGGGCAAGAGACCCAGTACTTC.

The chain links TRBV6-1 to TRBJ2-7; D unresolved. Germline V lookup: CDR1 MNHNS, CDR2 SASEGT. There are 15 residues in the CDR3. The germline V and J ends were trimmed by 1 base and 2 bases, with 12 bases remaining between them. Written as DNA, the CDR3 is TGTGCCAGCAGTGAAGACTCTCCGACTGCCTACGAGCAGTACGTC. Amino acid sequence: CASSEDSPTAYEQYV.

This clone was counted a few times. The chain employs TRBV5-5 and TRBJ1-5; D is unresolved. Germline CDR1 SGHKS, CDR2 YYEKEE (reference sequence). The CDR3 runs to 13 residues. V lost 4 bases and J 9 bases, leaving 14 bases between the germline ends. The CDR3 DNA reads TGTGCCAGCAGCGGAATCGGTCTTTTGCCCCAGCATTTT. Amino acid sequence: CASSGIGLLPQHF.

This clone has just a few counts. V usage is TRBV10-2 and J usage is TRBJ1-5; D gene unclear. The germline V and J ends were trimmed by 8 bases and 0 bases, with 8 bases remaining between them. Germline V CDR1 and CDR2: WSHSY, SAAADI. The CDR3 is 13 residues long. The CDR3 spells CASGSLSNQPQHF. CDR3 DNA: TGCGCCAGCGGGAGCCTTAGCAATCAGCCCCAGCATTTT.

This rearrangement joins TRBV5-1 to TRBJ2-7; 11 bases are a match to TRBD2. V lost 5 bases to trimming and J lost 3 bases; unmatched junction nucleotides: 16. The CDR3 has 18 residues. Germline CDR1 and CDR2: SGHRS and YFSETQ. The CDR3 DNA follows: TGCGCCAGCAGGAAGTCCGTGACTAGCGGGAAAACCGTCTACGAGCAGTACTTC. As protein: CASRKSVTSGKTVYEQYF. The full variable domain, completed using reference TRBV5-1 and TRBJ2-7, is KAGVTQTPRYLIKTRGQQVTLSCSPISGHRSVSWYQQTPGQGLQFLFEYFSETQRNKGNFPGRFSGRQFSNSRSEMNVSTLELGDSALYLCASRKSVTSGKTVYEQYFGPGTRLTVT.

Here the CDR3 DNA reads TGTGCCAGCAGCTTAACGGGCCGCTATGGCTACACCTTC. Its protein product is CASSLTGRYGYTF. The V gene is TRBV5-6, the J gene TRBJ1-2; no firm D call. Germline CDR1 and CDR2: SGHDT and YYEEEE. This CDR3 comprises 13 residues. The V gene lost 2 bases and the J gene lost 4 bases, with 9 bases spanning the gap.

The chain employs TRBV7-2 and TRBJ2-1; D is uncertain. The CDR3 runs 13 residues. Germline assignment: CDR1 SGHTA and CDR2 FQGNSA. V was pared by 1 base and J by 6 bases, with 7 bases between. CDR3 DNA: TGTGCCAGCAGCTTAGAATTCGGCAATGAGCAGTTCTTC. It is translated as CASSLEFGNEQFF.

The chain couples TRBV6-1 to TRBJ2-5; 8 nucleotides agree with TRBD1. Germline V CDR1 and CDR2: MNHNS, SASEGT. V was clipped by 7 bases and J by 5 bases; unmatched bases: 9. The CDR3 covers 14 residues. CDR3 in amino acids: CASILDRVSETQYF. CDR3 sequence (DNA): TGTGCCAGCATTCTGGACAGGGTTAGCGAGACCCAGTACTTC.

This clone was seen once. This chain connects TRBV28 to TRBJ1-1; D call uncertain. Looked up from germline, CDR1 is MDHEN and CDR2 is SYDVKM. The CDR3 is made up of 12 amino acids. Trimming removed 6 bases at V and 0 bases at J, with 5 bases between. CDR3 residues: CASRLMNTEAFF. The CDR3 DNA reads TGTGCCAGCAGACTAATGAACACTGAAGCTTTCTTT.

In DNA, the CDR3 is TGTGCCAGTCGGGGTTTCCTCGTC. This gives the protein CASRGFLV. The chain links TRBV25-1 to TRBJ2-7; D is possibly TRBD2 (5 bases). The CDR3 contains 8 residues. Germline V gene sequence: CDR1 MGHDK, CDR2 SYGVNS.

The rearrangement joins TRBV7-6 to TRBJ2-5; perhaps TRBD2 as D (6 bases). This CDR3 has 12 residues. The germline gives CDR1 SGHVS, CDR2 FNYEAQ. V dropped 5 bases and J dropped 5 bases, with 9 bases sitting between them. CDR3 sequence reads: CASSAGRETQYF. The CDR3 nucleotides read TGTGCCAGCAGCGCGGGGCGGGAGACCCAGTACTTC.

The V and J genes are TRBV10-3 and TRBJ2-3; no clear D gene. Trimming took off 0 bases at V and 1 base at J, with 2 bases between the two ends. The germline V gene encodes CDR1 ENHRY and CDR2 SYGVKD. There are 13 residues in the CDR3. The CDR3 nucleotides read TGTGCCATCAGTGAGTCGCGCACAGATACGCAGTATTTT. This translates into CAISESRTDTQYF.

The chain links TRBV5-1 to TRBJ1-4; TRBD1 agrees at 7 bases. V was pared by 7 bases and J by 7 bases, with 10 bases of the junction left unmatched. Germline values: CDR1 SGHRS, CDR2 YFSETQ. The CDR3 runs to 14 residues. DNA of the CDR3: TGCGCCAGCTCCCCCCAGGGGGTTACTGAAAAACTGTTTTTT. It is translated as CASSPQGVTEKLFF.

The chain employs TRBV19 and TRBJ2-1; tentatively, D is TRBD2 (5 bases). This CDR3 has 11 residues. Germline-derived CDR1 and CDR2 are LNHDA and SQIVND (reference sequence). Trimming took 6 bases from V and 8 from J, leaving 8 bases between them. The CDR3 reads CASSRGYEQFF. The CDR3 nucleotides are TGTGCCAGTAGCCGCGGGTATGAGCAGTTCTTC. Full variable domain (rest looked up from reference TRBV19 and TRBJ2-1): DGGITQSPKYLFRKEGQNVTLSCEQNLNHDAMYWYRQDPGQGLRLIYYSQIVNDFQKGDIAEGYSVSREKKESFPLTVTSAQKNPTAFYLCASSRGYEQFFGPGTRLTVL.

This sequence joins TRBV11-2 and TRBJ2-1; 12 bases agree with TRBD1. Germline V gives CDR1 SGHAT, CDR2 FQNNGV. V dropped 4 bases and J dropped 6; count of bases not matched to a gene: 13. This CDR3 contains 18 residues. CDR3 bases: TGTGCCAGCAGCTCACCTCCCGGGGGACAGGGGGCATCCAATGAGCAGTTCTTC. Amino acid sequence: CASSSPPGGQGASNEQFF.

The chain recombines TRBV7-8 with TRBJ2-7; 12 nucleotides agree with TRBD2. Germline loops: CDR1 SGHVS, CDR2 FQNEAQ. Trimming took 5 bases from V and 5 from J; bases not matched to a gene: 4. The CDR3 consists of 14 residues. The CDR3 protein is CASSHRLAGDEQYF. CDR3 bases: TGTGCCAGCAGCCACAGACTAGCGGGAGACGAGCAGTACTTC.

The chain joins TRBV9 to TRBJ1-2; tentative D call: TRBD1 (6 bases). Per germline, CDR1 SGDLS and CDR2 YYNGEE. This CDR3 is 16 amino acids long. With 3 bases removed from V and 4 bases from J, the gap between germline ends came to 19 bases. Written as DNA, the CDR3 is TGTGCCAGCAGCGCCACTCTCTTTCAGGGGTCCTATGGCTACACCTTC. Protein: CASSATLFQGSYGYTF.

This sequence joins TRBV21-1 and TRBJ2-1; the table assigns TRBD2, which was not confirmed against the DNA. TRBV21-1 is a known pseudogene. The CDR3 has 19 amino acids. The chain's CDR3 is CASSKGSRTSGSSYNEQFF. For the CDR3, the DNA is TGTGCCAGCAGCAAAGGAAGCAGGACTAGCGGTAGCTCCTACAATGAGCAGTTCTTC.

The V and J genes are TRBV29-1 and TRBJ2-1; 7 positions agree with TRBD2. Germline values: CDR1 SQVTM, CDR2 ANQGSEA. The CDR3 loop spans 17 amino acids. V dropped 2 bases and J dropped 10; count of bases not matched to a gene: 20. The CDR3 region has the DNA TGCAGCGTTGAAAGGGGCCGGACTAGTGAGAGTGCAGGGGAGCAGTTCTTC. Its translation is CSVERGRTSESAGEQFF.

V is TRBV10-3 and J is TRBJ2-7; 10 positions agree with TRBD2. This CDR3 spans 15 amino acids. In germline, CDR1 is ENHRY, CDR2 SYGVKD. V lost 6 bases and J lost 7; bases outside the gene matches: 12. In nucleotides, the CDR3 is TGTGCCATCAGAGGAGCGGGAGGGCCTTTGGGGGAGCAGTACTTC. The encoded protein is CAIRGAGGPLGEQYF.

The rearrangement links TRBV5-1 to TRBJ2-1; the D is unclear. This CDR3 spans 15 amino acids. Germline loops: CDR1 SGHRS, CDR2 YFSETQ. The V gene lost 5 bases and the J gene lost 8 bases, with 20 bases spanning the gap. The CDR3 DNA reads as TGCGCCAGCAGGCCCCTGGCTAGTGCGGTGGATGAGCAGTTCTTC. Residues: CASRPLASAVDEQFF. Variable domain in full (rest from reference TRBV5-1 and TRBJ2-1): KAGVTQTPRYLIKTRGQQVTLSCSPISGHRSVSWYQQTPGQGLQFLFEYFSETQRNKGNFPGRFSGRQFSNSRSEMNVSTLELGDSALYLCASRPLASAVDEQFFGPGTRLTVL.

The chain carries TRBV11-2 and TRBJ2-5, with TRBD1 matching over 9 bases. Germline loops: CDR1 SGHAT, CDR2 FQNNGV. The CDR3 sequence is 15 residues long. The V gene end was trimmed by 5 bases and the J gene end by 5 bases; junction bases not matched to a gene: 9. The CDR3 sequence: CASSLNRGPRETQYF. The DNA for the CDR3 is TGTGCCAGCAGCCTAAACAGGGGGCCGCGGGAGACCCAGTACTTC.